Listed below are T cell receptor beta chains from one sample, sequenced in a study of cytomegalovirus exposure and HLA in healthy donors. The table came from immunoSEQ multiplex PCR; TCRdb's copy has only in-frame clones and leaves some out. In the table there are about 150,000 clones, approximately 80% of which are singletons. Specimen: PBMCs. Receptor source: a male donor in good health and CMV-seronegative. Each CDR3 is given with its conserved first and last residue. Fields, in order: V gene, D gene, clone size, J gene, CDR3 protein, CDR3 DNA. The D gene is left open where the match is weak. Clone size is shown for a subset of rows, as once, few, many or a class of expanded clone.

>TRBV2|-|few|TRBJ1-6
CASSEQGLGNSPLHF
TGTGCCAGCAGTGAACAGGGGCTCGGTAATTCACCCCTCCACTTT
>TRBV9|TRBD2|-|TRBJ2-3
CASSARTSDIWDTQYF
TGTGCCAGCAGCGCGAGGACTAGCGACATATGGGATACGCAGTATTTT
>TRBV14|-|-|TRBJ1-1
CASSQIRGVTEAFF
TGTGCCAGCAGCCAGATTCGGGGGGTCACTGAAGCTTTCTTT
>TRBV10-2|TRBD1|few|TRBJ1-1
CASTPGTGLEAFF
TGCGCCAGCACCCCCGGGACAGGTCTTGAAGCTTTCTTT
>TRBV11-2|-|-|TRBJ2-3
CASNRFEVTSTDTQYF
TGTGCCAGCAACCGATTCGAGGTAACCAGCACAGATACGCAGTATTTT
>TRBV6-1|-|once|TRBJ1-2
CASSTGPEVYGYTF
TGTGCCAGCAGTACAGGCCCCGAGGTTTATGGCTACACCTTC
>TRBV5-1|TRBD1|few|TRBJ2-7
CASSRDRGPSYEQYF
TGCGCCAGCAGCAGGGACAGGGGCCCCTCCTACGAGCAGTACTTC
>TRBV7-3|TRBD1|once|TRBJ1-1
CASSLGQGRVGTEAFF
TGTGCCAGCAGCCTCGGACAGGGGAGGGTCGGCACTGAAGCTTTCTTT
>TRBV18|TRBD2|-|TRBJ2-3
CASSLLAGGRGDTQYF
TGTGCCAGCTCCCTTCTGGCGGGGGGGCGTGGAGATACGCAGTATTTT
>TRBV4-1|TRBD1|-|TRBJ2-5
CASSQEGGRGQGTQYF
TGCGCCAGCAGCCAAGAGGGGGGCCGGGGACAGGGGACCCAGTACTTC
>TRBV13|-|-|TRBJ1-2
CASSLQGNYGYTF
TGTGCCAGCAGCTTACAGGGGAACTATGGCTACACCTTC
>TRBV5-4|-|-|TRBJ1-1
CASSLGGGHGANTEAFF
TGTGCCAGCAGCTTGGGTGGAGGGCATGGTGCGAACACTGAAGCTTTCTTT